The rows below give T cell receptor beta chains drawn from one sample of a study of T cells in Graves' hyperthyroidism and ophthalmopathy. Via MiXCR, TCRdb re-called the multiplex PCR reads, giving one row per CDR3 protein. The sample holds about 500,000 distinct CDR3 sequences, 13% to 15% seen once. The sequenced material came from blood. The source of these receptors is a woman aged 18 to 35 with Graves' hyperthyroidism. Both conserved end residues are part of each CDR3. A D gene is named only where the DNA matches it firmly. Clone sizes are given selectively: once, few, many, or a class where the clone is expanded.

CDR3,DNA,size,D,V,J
CAAKRSGTNTGELFF,TGTGCCGCCAAGAGAAGCGGGACCAACACCGGGGAGCTGTTTTTT,many,TRBD2,TRBV19,TRBJ2-2
CASSLGGNRDTYGYTF,TGTGCCAGCAGCTTAGGCGGGAACAGGGACACTTATGGCTACACCTTC,NA,NA,TRBV7-9,TRBJ1-2
CSASGIAGDVYEQYF,TGCAGTGCTAGTGGAATAGCGGGGGACGTCTACGAGCAGTACTTC,few,TRBD2,TRBV20-1,TRBJ2-7
CASSFPRGSGNYPANTGELFF,TGCGCCAGCAGCTTTCCTAGGGGTAGCGGGAACTACCCTGCGAACACCGGGGAGCTGTTTTTT,few,TRBD2,TRBV5-1,TRBJ2-2
CASSELSAGDQETQYF,TGTGCCAGCAGTGAACTGTCCGCGGGGGACCAAGAGACCCAGTACTTC,many,TRBD2,TRBV25-1,TRBJ2-5
CASSFNQGAYEQYF,TGTGCCAGCAGCTTTAATCAGGGGGCATACGAGCAGTACTTC,many,TRBD1,TRBV7-9,TRBJ2-7
CSASQVMGRAPYEQYF,TGCAGTGCTAGTCAGGTTATGGGGCGGGCGCCCTACGAGCAGTACTTC,NA,NA,TRBV20-1,TRBJ2-7
CASSVGQLSTEAFF,TGTGCCAGCAGCGTAGGGCAACTTAGTACTGAAGCTTTCTTT,few,NA,TRBV9,TRBJ1-1
CASSLEVAAQQETQYF,TGCGCCAGCAGCTTGGAGGTAGCGGCCCAACAGGAGACCCAGTACTTC,many,NA,TRBV5-1,TRBJ2-5
CASSQGADINQPQHF,TGTGCCAGCAGCCAAGGGGCGGATATCAATCAGCCCCAGCATTTT,NA,NA,TRBV3-1,TRBJ1-5
CASSPDREVYNEQFF,TGTGCCAGCAGTCCGGACAGGGAGGTCTACAATGAGCAGTTCTTC,many,TRBD1,TRBV27,TRBJ2-1
CSAKADRRGSPLHF,TGCAGTGCCAAAGCCGACAGGAGGGGCTCACCCCTCCACTTT,NA,NA,TRBV20-1,TRBJ1-6
CASRPGQGAGYNEQFF,TGTGCCAGCAGGCCGGGACAGGGGGCAGGGTACAATGAGCAGTTCTTC,many,TRBD1,TRBV27,TRBJ2-1
CASTYPGYYEQYF,TGTGCCAGCACGTACCCCGGGTACTACGAGCAGTACTTC,NA,NA,TRBV2,TRBJ2-7
CASRRKANSGNTIYF,TGTGCCAGCAGGCGAAAGGCGAACTCTGGAAACACCATATATTTT,NA,NA,TRBV6-2/TRBV6-3,TRBJ1-3
CASSQGLNNEQFF,TGTGCCAGCAGTCAGGGACTCAACAATGAGCAGTTCTTC,many,NA,TRBV9,TRBJ2-1
CASSGSDYQPQHF,TGTGCCAGCAGTGGGTCCGACTATCAGCCCCAGCATTTT,many,NA,TRBV2,TRBJ1-5
CASSYSQGIQPQHF,TGTGCCAGCAGTTACTCCCAGGGGATTCAGCCCCAGCATTTT,NA,NA,TRBV6-2/TRBV6-3,TRBJ1-5
CASSLVPTSGSSYNEQFF,TGTGCCAGCAGCTTAGTCCCAACTAGCGGGAGCTCCTACAATGAGCAGTTCTTC,many,TRBD2,TRBV11-3,TRBJ2-1
CATRSMNTEAFF,TGTGCCACCCGAAGCATGAACACTGAAGCTTTCTTT,NA,NA,TRBV19,TRBJ1-1
CASSPPGPSSYNEQFF,TGTGCCAGCAGCCCACCCGGGCCCAGCTCCTACAATGAGCAGTTCTTC,NA,NA,TRBV7-9,TRBJ2-1
CASRGLASRSILGSYNEQFF,TGTGCCAGCCGAGGACTCGCTAGCCGGAGCATCCTGGGGTCCTACAATGAGCAGTTCTTC,many,NA,TRBV3-1,TRBJ2-1
CASSRGQLSSYEQYF,TGTGCCAGCAGCCGCGGACAGCTGAGCTCCTACGAGCAGTACTTC,NA,NA,TRBV7-9,TRBJ2-7
CSVDGTSGSSEYEQYF,TGCAGCGTTGACGGGACTAGCGGGAGTAGTGAGTACGAGCAGTACTTC,many,TRBD2,TRBV29-1,TRBJ2-7
CASSFSRGQSTEAFF,TGTGCCAGCAGTTTCTCCAGGGGGCAGAGCACTGAAGCTTTCTTT,many,TRBD1,TRBV27,TRBJ1-1
CASSLDPLSSYEQYF,TGTGCCAGCAGCTTAGATCCCCTCAGCTCCTACGAGCAGTACTTC,many,NA,TRBV11-2,TRBJ2-7
CASSILGSLNYGYTF,TGTGCCAGTAGTATTCTGGGCAGTTTGAACTATGGCTACACCTTC,many,NA,TRBV19,TRBJ1-2
CASSLSTGALLEQYF,TGTGCCAGCAGTTTAAGTACGGGGGCGTTACTCGAGCAGTACTTC,many,NA,TRBV12-3/TRBV12-4,TRBJ2-7
CASKRVGVAGELFF,TGCGCCAGCAAAAGGGTCGGGGTTGCCGGGGAGCTGTTTTTT,many,NA,TRBV5-1,TRBJ2-2
CASSVRGNTEAFF,TGTGCCAGCAGCGTTAGGGGGAACACTGAAGCTTTCTTT,many,NA,TRBV9,TRBJ1-1
CASSQVAGSVKNIQYF,TGCGCCAGCAGCCAAGTGGCCGGGTCGGTCAAAAACATTCAGTACTTC,few,NA,TRBV4-1,TRBJ2-4
CASSAAPPGSSYNEQFF,TGTGCCAGCAGTGCGGCTCCCCCGGGGTCCTCCTACAATGAGCAGTTCTTC,NA,NA,TRBV25-1,TRBJ2-1
CASSLYPNEQFF,TGTGCCAGCAGTTTATACCCCAATGAGCAGTTCTTC,many,NA,TRBV12-3/TRBV12-4,TRBJ2-1
CASSPGQGEYGYTF,TGTGCCAGCTCACCTGGACAGGGGGAGTATGGCTACACCTTC,few,TRBD1,TRBV18,TRBJ1-2
CASNPGTGYGYTF,TGTGCCAGCAACCCCGGGACAGGGTACGGCTACACCTTC,many,TRBD1,TRBV28,TRBJ1-2
CASSSRFRENEQFF,TGTGCCAGCAGCTCCCGCTTCCGAGAAAATGAGCAGTTCTTC,NA,NA,TRBV9,TRBJ2-1
CSARLKAGGAEGNTEAFF,TGCAGTGCTAGATTAAAGGCAGGGGGCGCGGAAGGGAACACTGAAGCTTTCTTT,many,TRBD1,TRBV20-1,TRBJ1-1
CASSLESREAADTQYF,TGTGCCAGCAGCTTAGAATCGCGGGAGGCGGCAGATACGCAGTATTTT,many,TRBD2,TRBV13,TRBJ2-3
CAWSDPGDTIYEQYF,TGTGCCTGGAGTGACCCCGGGGACACAATCTACGAGCAGTACTTC,many,NA,TRBV30,TRBJ2-7